This T cell receptor beta chain was recovered during a study of blood T cell repertoires in COVID-19. The overall study: The study drew acute and convalescent COVID-19 samples from the United States, Italy and Spain. PBMCs, B-cell-depleted T cells, or T cells were the source of the cDNA or gDNA that made up the material.

This CDR3 spans 16 amino acids. Germline CDR1 reads SNHLY; CDR2 reads FYNNEI. V lost 8 bases and J lost 0, with 14 bases in between. Original data processing: Amplification from reference gene primers served as the basis for estimated nucleated cell counts. Profiling relied on immunoSEQ multiplex PCR, and the TCRdb table lists in-frame clones only, not all of them. V and J calls and clone size are as listed in that table; D and trimming were resolved from the DNA. Of 250,000 to 350,000 clones in the sample, around 83% were seen once. The rearrangement links TRBV2 to TRBJ1-6; D remains ambiguous. The sequencing sample was made of peripheral blood. The receptor comes from a woman aged 45-59 years with acute or convalescent COVID-19. The CDR3 sequence is CASGLPGSSYNSPLHF. The DNA of the CDR3 is TGTGCCAGCGGCTTACCCGGGAGCTCCTATAATTCACCCCTCCACTTT.